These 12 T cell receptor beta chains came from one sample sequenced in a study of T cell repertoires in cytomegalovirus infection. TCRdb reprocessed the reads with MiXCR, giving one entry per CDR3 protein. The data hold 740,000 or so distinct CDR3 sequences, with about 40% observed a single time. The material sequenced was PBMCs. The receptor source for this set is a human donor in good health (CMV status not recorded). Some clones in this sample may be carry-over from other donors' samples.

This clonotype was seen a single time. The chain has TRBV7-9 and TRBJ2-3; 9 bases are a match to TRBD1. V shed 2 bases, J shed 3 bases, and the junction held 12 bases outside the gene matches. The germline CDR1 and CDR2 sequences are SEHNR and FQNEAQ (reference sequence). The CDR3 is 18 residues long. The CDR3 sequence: CASSLLPGQGSRTDTQYF. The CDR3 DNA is TGTGCCAGCAGCTTACTTCCGGGACAGGGTTCGCGGACAGATACGCAGTATTTT.

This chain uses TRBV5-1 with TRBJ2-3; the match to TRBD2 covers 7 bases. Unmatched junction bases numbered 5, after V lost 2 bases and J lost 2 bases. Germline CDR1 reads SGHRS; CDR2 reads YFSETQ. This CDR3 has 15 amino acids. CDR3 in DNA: TGCGCCAGCAGCTTCGTCAAGCGGGACACAGATACGCAGTATTTT. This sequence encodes CASSFVKRDTDTQYF.

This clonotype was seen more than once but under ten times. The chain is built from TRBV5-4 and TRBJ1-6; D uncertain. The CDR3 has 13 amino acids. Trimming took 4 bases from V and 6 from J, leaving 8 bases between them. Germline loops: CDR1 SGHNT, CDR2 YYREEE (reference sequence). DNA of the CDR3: TGTGCCAGCAGCCGGCGGGTTAATTCACCCCTCCACTTT. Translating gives CASSRRVNSPLHF.

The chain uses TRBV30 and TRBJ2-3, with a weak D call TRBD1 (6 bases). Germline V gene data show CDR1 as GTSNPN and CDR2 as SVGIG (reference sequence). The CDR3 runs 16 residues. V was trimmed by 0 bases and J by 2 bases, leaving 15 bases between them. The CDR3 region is CAWSVVGQRHTDTQYF. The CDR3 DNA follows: TGTGCCTGGAGTGTTGTTGGACAGAGACACACAGATACGCAGTATTTT.

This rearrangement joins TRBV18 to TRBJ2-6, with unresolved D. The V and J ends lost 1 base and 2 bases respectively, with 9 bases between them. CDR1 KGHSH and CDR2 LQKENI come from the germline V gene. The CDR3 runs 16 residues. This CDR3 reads CASSPQGATGANVLTF. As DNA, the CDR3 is TGTGCCAGCTCACCACAAGGCGCAACTGGGGCCAACGTCCTGACTTTC.

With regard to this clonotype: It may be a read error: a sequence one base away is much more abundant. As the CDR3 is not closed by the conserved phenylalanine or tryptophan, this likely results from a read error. CDR3 protein: CASSYAGTSGYNEQFC. CDR3 nucleotides: TGTGCCAGCAGTTACGCCGGGACTAGCGGGTACAATGAGCAGTTCTGC. V gene TRBV6-8 combines with J gene TRBJ2-1, with 12 bases that match TRBD2. V was pared by 2 bases and J by 4 bases, with 3 bases of the junction left unmatched. CDR1 is MNHGY, CDR2 SAAAGT, per germline. The CDR3 is made up of 16 amino acids.

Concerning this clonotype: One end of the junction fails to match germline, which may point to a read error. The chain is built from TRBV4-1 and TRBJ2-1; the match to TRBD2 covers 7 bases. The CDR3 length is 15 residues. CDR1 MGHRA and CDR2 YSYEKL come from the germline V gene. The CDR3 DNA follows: TGCGCCAGCAGCCAAGATCGCGGGACTACCAATGAGCAGTTATTC. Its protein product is CASSQDRGTTNEQLF.

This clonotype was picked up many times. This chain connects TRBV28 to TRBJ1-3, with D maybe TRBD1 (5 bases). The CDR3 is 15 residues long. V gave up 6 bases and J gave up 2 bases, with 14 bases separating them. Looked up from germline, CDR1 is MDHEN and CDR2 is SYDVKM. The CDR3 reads CASSPNLGAGNTIYF. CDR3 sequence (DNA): TGTGCCAGCAGCCCCAACCTGGGGGCTGGAAACACCATATATTTT. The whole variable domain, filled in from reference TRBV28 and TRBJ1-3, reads DVKVTQSSRYLVKRTGEKVFLECVQDMDHENMFWYRQDPGLGLRLIYFSYDVKMKEKGDIPEGYSVSREKKERFSLILESASTNQTSMYLCASSPNLGAGNTIYFGEGSWLTVV.

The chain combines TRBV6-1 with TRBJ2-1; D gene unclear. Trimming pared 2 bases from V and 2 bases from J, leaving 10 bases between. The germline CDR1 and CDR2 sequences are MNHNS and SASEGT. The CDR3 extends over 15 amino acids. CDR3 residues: CASSELDWAYNEQFF. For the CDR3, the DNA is TGTGCCAGCAGTGAACTAGACTGGGCCTACAATGAGCAGTTCTTC.

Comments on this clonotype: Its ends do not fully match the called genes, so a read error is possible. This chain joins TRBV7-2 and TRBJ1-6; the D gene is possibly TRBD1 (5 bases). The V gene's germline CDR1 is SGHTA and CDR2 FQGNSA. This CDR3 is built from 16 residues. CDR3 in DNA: TGTGCCAGCAGCTTAAAAAAGGGGACTGGGGGTTCACCCATCCACTTT. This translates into CASSLKKGTGGSPIHF.

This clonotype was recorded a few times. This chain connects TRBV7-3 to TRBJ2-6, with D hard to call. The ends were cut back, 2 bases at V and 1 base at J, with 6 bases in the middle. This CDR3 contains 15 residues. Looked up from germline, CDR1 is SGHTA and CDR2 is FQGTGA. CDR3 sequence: CASSLLASGANVLTF. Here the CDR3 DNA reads TGTGCCAGCAGCTTATTGGCATCTGGGGCCAACGTCCTGACTTTC.

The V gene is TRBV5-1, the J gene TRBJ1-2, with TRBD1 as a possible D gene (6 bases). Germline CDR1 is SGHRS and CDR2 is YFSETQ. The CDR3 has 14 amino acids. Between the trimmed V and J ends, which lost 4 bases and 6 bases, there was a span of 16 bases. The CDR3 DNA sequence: TGCGCCAGCAGCCCACGTTACCCAGGGGATGGCTACACCTTC. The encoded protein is CASSPRYPGDGYTF.